The 13 T cell receptor beta chains below all came from one sample that was sequenced in a study of T cells in Graves' hyperthyroidism and ophthalmopathy. TCR beta CDR3 sequences were amplified from RNA transcripts. The HTBI primer set was used in a first-round RT-PCR of the TCR CDR3. TCRdb used MiXCR to reprocess the multiplex PCR reads, holding one entry per CDR3 protein. Of about 360,000 distinct CDR3 sequences in the sample, approximately 19% were seen once. Sequenced: blood. The receptor source for this set is a young woman with Graves' hyperthyroidism.

This clonotype was recorded at least ten times. The J gene is TRBJ1-3, the V gene TRBV11-2; D is undetermined. Germline V gene sequence: CDR1 SGHAT, CDR2 FQNNGV. The V and J ends lost 0 bases and 1 base respectively, with 16 bases between them. CDR3 length: 18 amino acids. The CDR3 DNA reads as TGTGCCAGCAGCTTAGAGAGTGGAGTCGGCTGGTCTGGAAACACCATATATTTT. This sequence encodes CASSLESGVGWSGNTIYF. Supplemented by reference TRBV11-2 and TRBJ1-3, the full variable domain reads EAGVAQSPRYKIIEKRQSVAFWCNPISGHATLYWYQQILGQGPKLLIQFQNNGVVDDSQLPKDRFSAERLKGVDSTLKIQPAKLEDSAVYLCASSLESGVGWSGNTIYFGEGSWLTVV.

This clonotype appeared many times. V gene TRBV6-1 combines with J gene TRBJ2-5; TRBD1 matches 9 bases. Germline V gene lookup returns CDR1 MNHNS and CDR2 SASEGT. Trimming cost V 2 bases and J 5 bases; bases outside gene matches: 9. This CDR3 is 16 amino acids long. CDR3 sequence: CASSEWGDRGLETQYF. In DNA form, the CDR3 reads TGTGCCAGCAGTGAATGGGGCGACAGGGGGTTGGAGACCCAGTACTTC.

The chain combines TRBV9 with TRBJ1-1; possibly TRBD1 for D (6 bases). V lost 0 bases and J 1 base, leaving 13 bases between the germline ends. The CDR3 runs to 16 residues. Germline CDR1 is SGDLS and CDR2 is YYNGEE. The CDR3 coding sequence is TGTGCCAGCAGCGTAGGGGGGGCCTATCCGAACACTGAAGCTTTCTTT. Amino acid sequence: CASSVGGAYPNTEAFF.

The chain is built from TRBV9 and TRBJ1-1; unclear D gene. Trimming left V 4 bases short and J 1 base short, with 8 bases between. The CDR3 sequence is 13 residues long. In germline, CDR1 is SGDLS, CDR2 YYNGEE. CDR3 DNA: TGTGCCAGCAGCCCTAACCCGAACACTGAAGCTTTCTTT. Its protein product is CASSPNPNTEAFF.

This clonotype was detected ten times or more. CDR3 coding DNA: TGTGCCAGCAGCCCTAGCGGGCCGGACGGGACCCAGTACTTC. This encodes CASSPSGPDGTQYF. The chain employs TRBV12-3 or TRBV12-4 and TRBJ2-5; 8 bases fit TRBD2. V dropped 6 bases and J dropped 7; count of bases not matched to a gene: 10. The CDR3 runs to 14 residues.

This clonotype was seen many times. CDR3 sequence reads: CSARDITSNQPQHF. The CDR3 nucleotides are TGCAGTGCTAGGGACATCACTAGCAATCAGCCCCAGCATTTT. This chain joins TRBV20-1 and TRBJ1-5; the D gene is possibly TRBD1 (5 bases). Germline CDR1 DFQATT, CDR2 SNEGSKA (reference sequence). V lost 3 bases and J lost 0, with 9 bases in between. The CDR3 sequence is 14 residues long.

Many counts were recorded for this clonotype. The V call is TRBV6-1, the J call TRBJ2-5, with a possible D match to TRBD1 (5 bases). The CDR3 sequence is 15 residues long. The V end was cut by 6 bases, the J end by 3 bases, with 17 bases between. The germline CDR1 and CDR2 sequences are MNHNS and SASEGT. CDR3 amino acids: CASRAKKGKEETQYF. As DNA, the CDR3 is TGTGCCAGCAGGGCCAAAAAGGGGAAAGAAGAGACCCAGTACTTC.

This clonotype was seen once. A read error may explain this, as a much larger clone is one base away. The chain joins TRBV20-1 to TRBJ2-1, with 8 bases fitting TRBD2. The CDR3 has 15 residues. Germline lookup yields CDR1 DFQATT and CDR2 SNEGSKA (reference sequence). V was pared by 6 bases and J by 6 bases, with 13 bases of the junction left unmatched. CDR3 amino acids: CSAPPLGLGLNEQFF. The DNA for the CDR3 is TGCAGTGCCCCCCCTCTGGGACTAGGCCTCAATGAGCAGTTCTTC.

This clonotype was picked up a small number of times. This rearrangement joins TRBV3-1 to TRBJ1-5; D is unclear. The CDR3 totals 14 residues. Trimming removed 1 base at V and 6 bases at J, with 10 bases between. Germline V gives CDR1 LGHDT, CDR2 YNNKEL (reference sequence). The chain's CDR3 is CASSQVGVGQPQHF. The CDR3 DNA reads as TGTGCCAGCAGCCAAGTGGGCGTAGGTCAGCCCCAGCATTTT. The full variable domain, rest sourced from reference TRBV3-1 and TRBJ1-5, is DTAVSQTPKYLVTQMGNDKSIKCEQNLGHDTMYWYKQDSKKFLKIMFSYNNKELIINETVPNRFSPKSPDKAHLNLHINSLELGDSAVYFCASSQVGVGQPQHFGDGTRLSIL.

Details on this clonotype: A clone one base away is much larger, so this may be a read error. V gene TRBV2 combines with J gene TRBJ1-6; D ambiguous. This CDR3 spans 13 amino acids. The germline CDR1 and CDR2 sequences are SNHLY and FYNNEI. Trimming stripped 8 bases from V and 12 bases from J, with 17 bases between. CDR3 coding DNA: TGTGCCAGCCACCTGGACCCTATGATACCCCTCCACTTT. This codes for CASHLDPMIPLHF.

This clonotype was seen more than once but under ten times. The chain combines TRBV9 with TRBJ2-7, with TRBD1 matching over 9 bases. Germline CDR1 is SGDLS and CDR2 is YYNGEE. The junction had 7 bases not matched to a gene; V was cut back by 3 bases and J by 6 bases. The length of the CDR3 is 14 residues. The CDR3 here is CASSGRTGDREQYF. The CDR3 DNA reads TGTGCCAGCAGCGGAAGGACAGGGGACCGCGAGCAGTACTTC.

At least ten counts were recorded for this clonotype. The chain has TRBV20-1 and TRBJ1-5; 8 nucleotides match TRBD1. Unmatched junction bases numbered 8, after V lost 0 bases and J lost 1 base. The germline V gene has CDR1 DFQATT and CDR2 SNEGSKA (reference sequence). This CDR3 region has 17 residues. CDR3 nucleotides: TGCAGTGCTAGAGAAGACAGGGGATTTTCCAGCAATCAGCCCCAGCATTTT. Its protein product is CSAREDRGFSSNQPQHF.

The table lists this clonotype with many counts. The chain is built from TRBV27 and TRBJ1-2; 7 bases fit TRBD1. Per germline, CDR1 MNHEY and CDR2 SMNVEV (reference sequence). V was clipped by 2 bases and J by 4 bases; unmatched bases: 7. The CDR3 loop spans 15 amino acids. CDR3 region: CASSLRRTGFYGYTF. CDR3 DNA sequence: TGTGCCAGCAGTTTACGACGGACAGGCTTCTATGGCTACACCTTC.